Shown below are 20 T cell receptor beta chains from a single sample sequenced in a study of blood T cell repertoires in COVID-19. Generated by immunoSEQ multiplex PCR, the TCRdb table keeps only in-frame clones and is missing some. The sample has roughly 200,000 clones; about 83% are singletons. Sequencing was performed on PBMCs or T cells enriched from blood (not recorded which). The receptor set was obtained from a woman between 50 and 59 years old who had been exposed to COVID-19.

In the case of this clone: The sample carries other DNA sequences with the same CDR3. The chain carries TRBV3-1 (or the pseudogene TRBV3-2) and TRBJ1-1; D uncertain. The CDR3 loop spans 13 amino acids. Per the germline V gene, CDR1 is LGHDT and CDR2 is YNNKEL (reference sequence). Deletions cut 1 base from V and 9 bases from J, with 12 bases between. CDR3 protein: CASSQGGGQKAFF. CDR3 DNA sequence: TGTGCCAGCAGCCAAGGAGGCGGGCAGAAAGCTTTCTTT.

The gene calls are TRBV7-9 and TRBJ2-7; D is undetermined. The germline CDR1 and CDR2 sequences are SEHNR and FQNEAQ (reference sequence). V lost 1 base, J lost 1 base, and 8 bases lay in between. This CDR3 is built from 14 residues. CDR3 coding DNA: TGTGCCAGCAGCTTAGAGAGGAGTTCCTACGAGCAGTACTTC. This encodes CASSLERSSYEQYF.

V usage is TRBV15 and J usage is TRBJ1-5; D possibly corresponds to TRBD1 (5 bases). The V and J ends lost 3 bases and 7 bases respectively, with 13 bases between them. Germline assignment: CDR1 LNHNV and CDR2 YYDKDF (reference sequence). There are 14 residues in the CDR3. CDR3: CATSRLREEQPQHF. CDR3 coding DNA: TGTGCCACCAGCAGGCTCAGGGAGGAGCAGCCCCAGCATTTT.

The chain couples TRBV5-6 to TRBJ2-2; D might be TRBD1 (5 bases). V lost 0 bases to trimming and J lost 7 bases, with 7 bases between them. The germline V gene has CDR1 SGHDT and CDR2 YYEEEE. The length of the CDR3 is 13 residues. The CDR3 bases are TGTGCCAGCAGCTTGGCAGGGATCGGGGAGCTGTTTTTT. Amino acid sequence: CASSLAGIGELFF.

The chain uses TRBV2 and TRBJ2-4, with no clear D. Germline values: CDR1 SNHLY, CDR2 FYNNEI. With 6 bases removed from V and 0 bases from J, the gap between germline ends came to 3 bases. This CDR3 is 12 amino acids long. CDR3 in DNA: TGTGCCAGCAGACTAGCCAAAAACATTCAGTACTTC. Its protein product is CASRLAKNIQYF.

V is TRBV7-2 and J is TRBJ2-7; TRBD1 matches 8 bases. Germline V lookup: CDR1 SGHTA, CDR2 FQGNSA. The J segment lost 2 bases and the V segment lost 4 bases, leaving 7 bases of the junction unmatched. This CDR3 contains 15 residues. The CDR3 here is CASSSGRTGTYEQYF. The CDR3 bases are TGTGCCAGCAGCTCCGGGCGGACAGGGACCTACGAGCAGTACTTC.

A single count supports this clone. This chain connects TRBV2 to TRBJ2-2, with TRBD1 matching over 9 bases. V lost 7 bases and J lost 4; bases outside the gene matches: 7. The germline CDR1 and CDR2 sequences are SNHLY and FYNNEI. The CDR3 covers 15 residues. CDR3 residues: CASIMGQGFTGELFF. Here the CDR3 DNA reads TGTGCCAGCATCATGGGACAGGGATTCACCGGGGAGCTGTTTTTT.

The chain combines TRBV4-1 with TRBJ1-3, with 7 bases fitting TRBD1. CDR1 and CDR2 from the germline V gene are MGHRA and YSYEKL. Unmatched junction bases numbered 2, after V lost 0 bases and J lost 3 bases. The CDR3 is made up of 15 amino acids. This CDR3 is CASSQDPGGGNTIYF. For the CDR3, the DNA is TGCGCCAGCAGCCAAGACCCAGGGGGTGGAAACACCATATATTTT.

This chain connects TRBV7-2 to TRBJ2-3; D is possibly TRBD2 (6 bases). This CDR3 spans 16 amino acids. The V gene lost 4 bases and the J gene lost 0 bases, with 14 bases spanning the gap. Germline V CDR1 and CDR2: SGHTA, FQGNSA. The CDR3 region is CASSSGLSPSTDTQYF. The CDR3 nucleotides are TGTGCCAGCAGCTCGGGACTCTCCCCTAGCACAGATACGCAGTATTTT.

The rearrangement uses TRBV5-1 and TRBJ2-5; 13 bases are a match to TRBD2. The CDR3 spans 17 residues. Germline trimming cut 4 bases from V and 6 bases from J; bases unmatched to any gene: 12. Germline values: CDR1 SGHRS, CDR2 YFSETQ. In DNA, the CDR3 is TGCGCCAGCAGCCAACTCTTACTAGCGGGGGGGTCGAAGACCCAGTACTTC. Translated, it gives CASSQLLLAGGSKTQYF.

In its sample, this clone was seen once. The chain is built from TRBV5-6 and TRBJ1-2; 12 nucleotides agree with TRBD1. The CDR3 contains 14 residues. CDR1 SGHDT and CDR2 YYEEEE come from the germline V gene. The ends lost 5 bases at V and 5 bases at J; junction bases unmatched: 4. DNA for the CDR3: TGTGCCAGCAGTAGGGACAGGGGGCTTTATGGCTACACCTTC. Translated, it gives CASSRDRGLYGYTF.

This chain connects TRBV19 to TRBJ1-4; 8 positions agree with TRBD1. The CDR3 spans 17 residues. Germline CDR1 reads LNHDA; CDR2 reads SQIVND (reference sequence). Germline trimming cut 6 bases from V and 0 bases from J; bases unmatched to any gene: 9. The CDR3 reads CASRLDRVGSTNEKLFF. The CDR3 DNA reads as TGTGCCAGTAGATTGGACAGGGTGGGATCAACTAATGAAAAACTGTTTTTT.

The rearrangement links TRBV19 to TRBJ1-4; tentatively, D is TRBD1 (6 bases). CDR3 length: 13 residues. CDR1 is LNHDA, CDR2 SQIVND, per germline (reference sequence). Trimming shortened V by 5 bases and J by 7 bases, and 11 bases separated the two germline ends. The CDR3 region is CASSPLGGEKLFF. CDR3 DNA sequence: TGTGCCAGTAGTCCCCTAGGGGGTGAAAAACTGTTTTTT.

The J gene is TRBJ1-3, the V gene TRBV28, with D tentatively TRBD1 (6 bases). Germline CDR1 reads MDHEN; CDR2 reads SYDVKM. The V gene lost 5 bases and the J gene lost 2 bases, with 16 bases spanning the gap. This CDR3 comprises 16 residues. CDR3 DNA: TGTGCCAGCAGTCGCATGGACAGTTTCGCTGGAAACACCATATATTTT. Residues: CASSRMDSFAGNTIYF.

The chain joins TRBV30 to TRBJ1-1; weak D call: TRBD1 (6 bases). CDR1 is GTSNPN and CDR2 is SVGIG in the germline V gene (reference sequence). This CDR3 spans 14 amino acids. Trimming pared 3 bases from V and 4 bases from J, leaving 15 bases between. CDR3 in amino acids: CAWRVKGGGTEAFF. CDR3 coding DNA: TGTGCCTGGAGGGTTAAAGGGGGGGGCACTGAAGCTTTCTTT. The full variable domain, with the rest looked up from reference TRBV30 and TRBJ1-1, is SQTIHQWPATLVQPVGSPLSLECTVEGTSNPNLYWYRQAAGRGLQLLFYSVGIGQISSEVPQNLSASRPQDRQFILSSKKLLLSDSGFYLCAWRVKGGGTEAFFGQGTRLTVV.

The chain has TRBV7-9 and TRBJ2-2, with 9 nucleotides matching TRBD2. CDR1 is SEHNR, CDR2 FQNEAQ, per germline (reference sequence). The trim removed 5 bases at V and 1 base at J, leaving 11 bases unmatched. The CDR3 consists of 18 residues. The CDR3, as DNA: TGTGCCAGCAGCCCCTCCGCGGGGGGGTTGAGGAACACCGGGGAGCTGTTTTTT. It is translated as CASSPSAGGLRNTGELFF. Full variable domain (missing parts from reference TRBV7-9 and TRBJ2-2): DTGVSQNPRHKITKRGQNVTFRCDPISEHNRLYWYRQTLGQGPEFLTYFQNEAQLEKSRLLSDRFSAERPKGSFSTLEIQRTEQGDSAMYLCASSPSAGGLRNTGELFFGEGSRLTVL.

V usage is TRBV11-2 and J usage is TRBJ2-5, with D maybe TRBD2 (6 bases). Trimming pared 8 bases from V and 2 bases from J, leaving 18 bases between. The CDR3 runs 15 residues. Germline CDR1 reads SGHAT; CDR2 reads FQNNGV. This CDR3 is CASARGWDFQETQYF. CDR3 bases: TGTGCCAGCGCGCGAGGGTGGGACTTTCAAGAGACCCAGTACTTC.

The V and J genes are TRBV5-4 and TRBJ1-4, with D maybe TRBD1 (5 bases). Trimming took 0 bases from V and 5 from J, leaving 8 bases between them. The V gene's germline CDR1 is SGHNT and CDR2 YYREEE (reference sequence). The CDR3 covers 14 residues. This chain's CDR3 is CASSLGGKNEKLFF. DNA of the CDR3: TGTGCCAGCAGCTTGGGGGGCAAAAATGAAAAACTGTTTTTT.

For the CDR3, the DNA is TGTGCCAGCAGCCACCGGGGGGACGGCTACACCTTC. Protein sequence: CASSHRGDGYTF. The J gene is TRBJ1-2, the V gene TRBV4-2; tentatively, D is TRBD1 (5 bases). The germline V gene encodes CDR1 LGHNA and CDR2 YNFKEQ. Deletions cut 3 bases from V and 8 bases from J, with 10 bases between. The CDR3 consists of 12 residues.

V gene TRBV24-1 combines with J gene TRBJ1-1; 7 nucleotides line up with TRBD1. The V and J ends lost 9 bases and 4 bases, in that order; junction bases with no gene match: 10. Germline CDR1 and CDR2: KGHDR and SFDVKD. The CDR3 covers 14 residues. The CDR3 loop is CATRGRGQSTEAFF. CDR3 coding DNA: TGTGCCACCCGTGGGAGGGGGCAGAGCACTGAAGCTTTCTTT.